The 20 T cell receptor beta chains presented below share a single source sample, sequenced in a study of shared clonotypes between healthy human individuals. Data came from immunoSEQ multiplex PCR; TCRdb stores just in-frame clones and leaves some out. The top ten clones hold about 0.4% of a sample with roughly 1,500,000 clones, about 98.5% of them seen once. Sequencing used naive CD4+ T cells sorted from blood. Indicated subset: CD45RA+ positively selected. The receptors were gathered from a man aged 25 to 40 in good health.

This clone was seen just once. The V and J genes are TRBV7-2 and TRBJ2-1, with 9 bases identical to TRBD1. J lost 8 bases, V lost 3 bases, and 11 bases had no gene match. Per the germline V gene, CDR1 is SGHTA and CDR2 is FQGNSA. CDR3 size: 16 residues. In DNA form, the CDR3 reads TGTGCCAGCAGCTTCGGCCCCCCGGGACAGGGCTATGAGCAGTTCTTC. This codes for CASSFGPPGQGYEQFF.

The chain employs TRBV27 and TRBJ2-1, with 11 positions matching TRBD2. The CDR3 extends over 19 amino acids. From germline, CDR1 is MNHEY and CDR2 SMNVEV (reference sequence). Trimming removed 5 bases from V and 0 bases from J; junction bases left unmatched: 12. This CDR3 reads CASSTQGLAETSSYNEQFF. The CDR3, as DNA: TGTGCCAGCAGTACCCAGGGACTAGCGGAGACCAGCTCCTACAATGAGCAGTTCTTC.

This rearrangement joins TRBV29-1 to TRBJ2-5; either TRBD1 or TRBD2 may supply D (7 bases each). V lost 1 base, J lost 4 bases, and 13 bases lay in between. CDR1 and CDR2 from the germline V gene are SQVTM and ANQGSEA. The CDR3 is made up of 14 amino acids. CDR3 amino acids: CSVEVGRGGETQYF. The CDR3 bases are TGCAGCGTTGAAGTGGGCAGGGGGGGAGAGACCCAGTACTTC.

With respect to this clone: This specimen includes other DNA sequences encoding the same CDR3. The chain is built from TRBV2 and TRBJ2-7; D is ambiguous. Trimming took off 4 bases at V and 2 bases at J, with 6 bases between the two ends. The CDR3 covers 12 residues. Germline CDR1 reads SNHLY; CDR2 reads FYNNEI. In nucleotides, the CDR3 is TGTGCCAGCAGTGTAGGGACCTACGAGCAGTACTTC. This gives the protein CASSVGTYEQYF.

This rearrangement joins TRBV18 to TRBJ2-7, with TRBD2 as a possible D gene (5 bases). The germline CDR1 and CDR2 sequences are KGHSH and LQKENI. With 1 base removed from V and 2 bases from J, the gap between germline ends came to 18 bases. The CDR3 has 17 amino acids. CDR3 loop: CASSPLAAGRGAYEQYF. The CDR3, as DNA: TGTGCCAGCTCACCACTCGCCGCCGGCCGGGGAGCCTACGAGCAGTACTTC.

This chain joins TRBV19 and TRBJ1-1; D remains ambiguous. Germline-derived CDR1 and CDR2 are LNHDA and SQIVND (reference sequence). The CDR3 extends over 12 amino acids. Trimming took 3 bases from V and 7 from J, leaving 9 bases between them. The CDR3 sequence: CASSINAYEAFF. The DNA of the CDR3 is TGTGCCAGTAGTATTAACGCTTATGAAGCTTTCTTT.

The V gene is TRBV6-6, the J gene TRBJ2-2; D unresolved. V was trimmed by 6 bases and J by 3 bases, leaving 11 bases between them. Germline-derived CDR1 and CDR2 are MNHNY and SVGAGI (reference sequence). This CDR3 has 14 residues. The CDR3: CASRSSRDTGELFF. In DNA, the CDR3 is TGTGCCAGCAGGTCATCCAGAGACACCGGGGAGCTGTTTTTT.

The chain joins TRBV29-1 to TRBJ2-4; TRBD1 or TRBD2 may be the D gene (5 bases each). The length of the CDR3 is 12 residues. The V gene lost 6 bases and the J gene lost 7 bases, with 13 bases spanning the gap. The germline gives CDR1 SQVTM, CDR2 ANQGSEA. The CDR3 spells CSVSGPENIQYF. The CDR3 DNA sequence: TGCAGCGTGTCGGGACCCGAGAACATTCAGTACTTC.

This clone occurred once. Other DNA sequences within the sample encode an identical CDR3. The chain recombines TRBV5-1 with TRBJ2-1, with 8 bases lining up with TRBD1. J lost 0 bases, V lost 0 bases, and 2 bases had no gene match. Germline-derived CDR1 and CDR2 are SGHRS and YFSETQ. The CDR3 loop spans 16 amino acids. The CDR3 loop reads CASSLGTGSSYNEQFF. The DNA of the CDR3 is TGCGCCAGCAGCTTGGGGACAGGGAGCTCCTACAATGAGCAGTTCTTC. The variable domain in full, with the rest retrieved from reference TRBV5-1 and TRBJ2-1, is KAGVTQTPRYLIKTRGQQVTLSCSPISGHRSVSWYQQTPGQGLQFLFEYFSETQRNKGNFPGRFSGRQFSNSRSEMNVSTLELGDSALYLCASSLGTGSSYNEQFFGPGTRLTVL.

On this clone: A read error may account for a junction end that differs from germline. The V call is TRBV6-6, the J call TRBJ2-7, with a weak D call TRBD2 (5 bases). The CDR3 consists of 12 residues. Per germline, CDR1 MNHNY and CDR2 SVGAGI (reference sequence). CDR3 in DNA: TGTGCCAGCAGTAACTCGGGGAACGAGCAGTACTTC. Translated, it gives CASSNSGNEQYF.

V and J are TRBV5-4 and TRBJ2-5; D is perhaps TRBD2 (6 bases). This CDR3 has 13 amino acids. Trimming stripped 7 bases from V and 1 base from J, with 11 bases between. Germline V CDR1 and CDR2: SGHNT, YYREEE (reference sequence). The CDR3 nucleotides read TGTGCCAGCGGACGGGGACTCCAAGAGACCCAGTACTTC. Protein product: CASGRGLQETQYF.

V usage is TRBV6-7 and J usage is TRBJ1-3; no firm D call. TRBV6-7 is given ORF status, its function remaining uncertain. This CDR3 is 15 amino acids long. V dropped 0 bases and J dropped 4 bases, with 10 bases sitting between them. Written as DNA, the CDR3 is TGTGCCAGCAGTTACTCGATAACAGCCGGAAACACCATATATTTT. Its protein is CASSYSITAGNTIYF.

In regard to this clone: Additional DNA sequences in this sample encode the identical CDR3. The V call is TRBV11-2, the J call TRBJ2-5; weak D call: TRBD1 (6 bases). The germline V gene has CDR1 SGHAT and CDR2 FQNNGV. CDR3 size: 13 residues. V was trimmed by 4 bases and J by 2 bases, leaving 8 bases between them. The CDR3 DNA reads as TGTGCCAGCAGCTCCGGACAGCAAGAGACCCAGTACTTC. Its protein is CASSSGQQETQYF.

The chain has TRBV11-2 and TRBJ2-5; D perhaps matches TRBD1 (6 bases). CDR1 and CDR2 (germline): SGHAT, FQNNGV. The CDR3 totals 17 residues. V gave up 4 bases and J gave up 1 base, with 19 bases separating them. CDR3 in DNA: TGTGCCAGCAGCTCATTCGGGACACTCGGTGTCCAAGAGACCCAGTACTTC. Amino acids: CASSSFGTLGVQETQYF.

The V gene is TRBV28, the J gene TRBJ1-2; D gene uncertain. The germline V gene has CDR1 MDHEN and CDR2 SYDVKM. V lost 7 bases and J 0 bases, leaving 6 bases between the germline ends. The CDR3 loop spans 12 amino acids. This CDR3 reads CASKIPNYGYTF. CDR3 DNA: TGTGCCAGCAAAATTCCTAACTATGGCTACACCTTC.

This rearrangement joins TRBV2 to TRBJ1-2; D perhaps matches TRBD1 (5 bases). Germline values: CDR1 SNHLY, CDR2 FYNNEI. The V gene lost 8 bases and the J gene lost 0 bases, with 13 bases spanning the gap. The CDR3 runs 14 residues. CDR3 residues: CASLFDSANYGYTF. CDR3 nucleotide sequence: TGTGCCAGCCTCTTCGACAGCGCTAACTATGGCTACACCTTC.

With regard to this clone: At one end, the junction sequence differs from germline, possibly due to a read error. The V and J genes are TRBV7-7 and TRBJ1-1; D unclear. The CDR3 extends over 13 amino acids. Germline V CDR1 and CDR2: SSHAT, FNYEAQ (reference sequence). This CDR3 is CASSREIDTEAFF. In DNA form, the CDR3 reads TGTGCTAGCAGCCGGGAGATTGACACTGAAGCTTTCTTT.

The genes are TRBV5-1 and TRBJ2-2; maybe TRBD2 (6 bases). The CDR3 runs 15 residues. The V end was cut by 1 base, the J end by 5 bases, with 12 bases between. In germline, CDR1 is SGHRS, CDR2 YFSETQ. CDR3 loop: CASSLFSGVTGELFF. CDR3 DNA: TGCGCCAGCAGCTTGTTTTCGGGAGTAACCGGGGAGCTGTTTTTT.

V gene TRBV27 combines with J gene TRBJ2-1; D is possibly TRBD1 (6 bases). The CDR3 runs to 15 residues. V gave up 6 bases and J gave up 1 base, with 13 bases separating them. Germline CDR1 and CDR2: MNHEY and SMNVEV (reference sequence). CDR3 nucleotides: TGTGCCAGCAGCCTACAGGGAGATTCCTACAATGAGCAGTTCTTC. Its translation is CASSLQGDSYNEQFF.

This clone was detected once. The CDR3, as DNA: TGTGCCAGCAGCAAGGGACAGGGTTACTCCTACGAGCAGTACTTC. Translation: CASSKGQGYSYEQYF. The V gene is TRBV9, the J gene TRBJ2-7; TRBD1 matches at 9 bases. Losses at the gene ends were 4 bases for V and 0 bases for J; bases not matched to a gene: 5. This CDR3 has 15 amino acids. Per germline, CDR1 SGDLS and CDR2 YYNGEE.